A single T cell receptor beta chain is shown here with its context. This CDR3 contains 15 residues. V lost 4 bases and J lost 2; bases outside the gene matches: 5. Germline CDR1 reads SGHTA; CDR2 reads FQGNSA. This specimen belongs to a study of shared T cell receptors in the human thymus. Produced via immunoSEQ multiplex PCR; TCRdb's table is partial and in-frame only. The table has about 400,000 clones, 95% seen once; the top ten hold roughly 0.021%. The clonotype comes from a human donor. The chain couples TRBV7-2 to TRBJ1-1, with 9 bases that match TRBD1. Source material: thymocytes. This CDR3 is CASSSDRGLNTEAFF. The CDR3 DNA follows: TGTGCCAGCAGCTCGGACAGGGGCCTTAACACTGAAGCTTTCTTT.